The 20 T cell receptor beta chains below were found in one sample sequenced in a study of T cells after yellow fever vaccination. In TCRdb, the 5' RACE reads were re-called with MiXCR into one record per CDR3 protein. The data contain 450,000 to 550,000 distinct CDR3 sequences, 21% of them singletons. The sequenced sample was PBMCs, obtained less than 25 days after the first yellow fever vaccination. These receptors all come from a man between 18 and 35 years old who received the YFV17D yellow fever vaccine.

This clonotype has a handful of counts. The chain joins TRBV7-9 to TRBJ1-1; no firm D call. The CDR3 sequence is 13 residues long. From germline, CDR1 is SEHNR and CDR2 FQNEAQ (reference sequence). Trimming removed 9 bases from V and 4 bases from J, with 15 bases in between. The CDR3 loop reads CASSQVSATEAFF. The DNA of the CDR3 is TGTGCCAGTTCTCAGGTATCTGCCACTGAAGCTTTCTTT.

The chain employs TRBV5-1 and TRBJ1-1; the match to TRBD1 covers 10 bases. The trim removed 4 bases at V and 3 bases at J, leaving 6 bases unmatched. The CDR3 spans 15 residues. The germline V gene encodes CDR1 SGHRS and CDR2 YFSETQ. In nucleotides, the CDR3 is TGCGCCAGCAGCGTCGGGACAGGGGTATACACTGAAGCTTTCTTT. Translating gives CASSVGTGVYTEAFF.

This chain links TRBV5-1 with TRBJ1-4; maybe TRBD1 (5 bases). Trimming removed 2 bases at V and 4 bases at J, with 9 bases between. The CDR3 is 14 amino acids. Per germline, CDR1 SGHRS and CDR2 YFSETQ. The CDR3 DNA sequence: TGCGCCAGCAGCTTCCAGGGCCATAATGAAAAACTGTTTTTT. Amino acids: CASSFQGHNEKLFF.

This clonotype appeared a few times. The rearrangement links TRBV6-5 to TRBJ1-2; tentatively, D is TRBD1 (5 bases). The germline CDR1 and CDR2 sequences are MNHEY and SVGAGI. The CDR3 length is 12 residues. Trimming stripped 5 bases from V and 5 bases from J, with 9 bases between. The CDR3 DNA is TGTGCCAGCAGTCGGGGGGGGTATGGCTACACCTTC. Translating it yields CASSRGGYGYTF.

This clonotype has just a few counts. The V call is TRBV6-1, the J call TRBJ1-2; unclear D gene. CDR1 is MNHNS and CDR2 is SASEGT in the germline V gene. The V gene lost 6 bases and the J gene lost 3 bases, with 17 bases spanning the gap. The CDR3 loop spans 15 amino acids. The CDR3 spells CASSPASQVYYGYTF. CDR3 DNA: TGTGCCAGCAGCCCCGCATCACAAGTCTACTATGGCTACACCTTC.

The chain combines TRBV30 with TRBJ2-3; 7 bases are a match to TRBD2. The length of the CDR3 is 15 residues. Germline V gene lookup returns CDR1 GTSNPN and CDR2 SVGIG (reference sequence). V shed 2 bases and J 1 base; nucleotides not matched to a gene: 6. The CDR3 loop reads CAWSSQRGGTDTQYF. The CDR3 bases are TGTGCCTGGAGTTCCCAGCGGGGTGGCACAGATACGCAGTATTTT.

This clonotype was detected only a few times. J is TRBJ2-1 and V is TRBV7-2; 8 bases align to TRBD2. The J segment lost 6 bases and the V segment lost 5 bases, leaving 9 bases of the junction unmatched. The germline CDR1 and CDR2 sequences are SGHTA and FQGNSA. There are 15 residues in the CDR3. The CDR3 loop reads CASSLVRGGGNEQFF. As DNA, the CDR3 is TGTGCCAGCAGCCTGGTTCGGGGGGGGGGCAATGAGCAGTTCTTC.

This chain connects TRBV6-6 to TRBJ2-7; D gene uncertain. Trimming took 5 bases from V and 6 from J, leaving 11 bases between them. The germline V gene has CDR1 MNHNY and CDR2 SVGAGI (reference sequence). The CDR3 has 12 residues. The CDR3 DNA follows: TGTGCCAGCAGTCTAGGATTCTCCGAGCAGTACGTC. Residues: CASSLGFSEQYV.

This clonotype was counted between two and nine times. V gene TRBV5-4 combines with J gene TRBJ1-3, with D possibly TRBD1 on 5 matching bases. Trimming took 0 bases from V and 2 from J, leaving 9 bases between them. This CDR3 contains 15 residues. The germline CDR1 and CDR2 sequences are SGHNT and YYREEE (reference sequence). The CDR3 reads CASSLESGPGNTIYF. The CDR3 nucleotides are TGTGCCAGCAGCTTGGAGTCAGGGCCTGGAAACACCATATATTTT.

The CDR3, as DNA: TGTGCCATCAGTGTTGGACGCCAAGAGACCCAGTACTTC. This translates into CAISVGRQETQYF. This chain uses TRBV10-3 with TRBJ2-5, with D hard to call. The CDR3 length is 13 residues. Deletions cut 4 bases from V and 1 base from J, with 7 bases between. Germline CDR1 ENHRY, CDR2 SYGVKD.

V is TRBV12-3 or TRBV12-4 and J is TRBJ2-7; 7 nucleotides line up with TRBD1. The CDR3 is made up of 15 amino acids. V dropped 6 bases and J dropped 4; count of bases not matched to a gene: 12. The CDR3 region is CASRPFTGDKYEQYF. Written as DNA, the CDR3 is TGTGCCAGCAGACCATTTACAGGGGACAAATACGAGCAGTACTTC.

This clonotype was observed a few times. The genes are TRBV20-1 and TRBJ1-5; a possible D gene is TRBD1 (5 bases). Germline CDR1 and CDR2: DFQATT and SNEGSKA (reference sequence). The CDR3 is 13 residues long. With 3 bases removed from V and 6 bases from J, the gap between germline ends came to 12 bases. CDR3 sequence (DNA): TGCAGTGCTAGGGTCAGGGTATCTCAGCCCCAGCATTTT. It codes for CSARVRVSQPQHF.

The rearrangement joins TRBV10-3 to TRBJ1-2; 11 nucleotides align to TRBD1. Germline values: CDR1 ENHRY, CDR2 SYGVKD. V trimming: 0 bases; J trimming: 2 bases; junction bases outside the gene matches: 5. The CDR3 is 17 amino acids. For the CDR3, the DNA is TGTGCCATCAGTGAGTCGAGGACAGGGGGCGGAAACTATGGCTACACCTTC. Protein: CAISESRTGGGNYGYTF.

Only a few counts were recorded for this clonotype. The rearrangement joins TRBV7-6 to TRBJ2-5; D gene ambiguous. Germline CDR1 is SGHVS and CDR2 is FNYEAQ. Trimming took off 0 bases at V and 4 bases at J, with 9 bases between the two ends. CDR3 size: 14 residues. The CDR3 is CASSLAVGRETQYF. CDR3 in DNA: TGTGCCAGCAGCTTAGCGGTGGGCCGAGAGACCCAGTACTTC.

This rearrangement joins TRBV5-4 to TRBJ2-1; D is possibly TRBD2 (5 bases). V lost 4 bases and J 6 bases, leaving 11 bases between the germline ends. The CDR3 has 13 residues. Germline V gene lookup returns CDR1 SGHNT and CDR2 YYREEE (reference sequence). CDR3 bases: TGTGCCAGCAGCCTAGACTACTCCAATGAGCAGTTCTTC. This gives the protein CASSLDYSNEQFF.

This clonotype was counted between two and nine times. The gene calls are TRBV3-1 and TRBJ2-5; no definite D call. The V gene lost 3 bases and the J gene lost 0 bases, with 11 bases spanning the gap. The CDR3 length is 15 residues. The germline gives CDR1 LGHDT, CDR2 YNNKEL (reference sequence). CDR3 sequence reads: CASSHLSTNQETQYF. The CDR3 DNA is TGTGCCAGCAGCCACCTCTCGACGAACCAAGAGACCCAGTACTTC.

At least ten counts were recorded for this clonotype. V is TRBV20-1 and J is TRBJ2-3; no reliable D call. The CDR3 runs to 13 residues. Germline V gene lookup returns CDR1 DFQATT and CDR2 SNEGSKA (reference sequence). V lost 5 bases to trimming and J lost 4 bases, with 13 bases between them. The CDR3 coding sequence is TGCAGTGCTCCCTCAACCTCCGCAGATACGCAGTATTTT. Translating gives CSAPSTSADTQYF.

In this sample, this clonotype turned up a few times. V usage is TRBV5-6 and J usage is TRBJ2-7; 7 nucleotides line up with TRBD1. The CDR3 extends over 14 amino acids. CDR1 and CDR2 from the germline V gene are SGHDT and YYEEEE. V lost 4 bases to trimming and J lost 2 bases; unmatched junction nucleotides: 6. CDR3 residues: CASSHRQGTYEQYV. In nucleotides, the CDR3 is TGTGCCAGCAGCCACCGACAGGGTACCTACGAGCAGTACGTC.

The table lists this clonotype with a few counts. This sequence joins TRBV29-1 and TRBJ1-2; D unresolved. CDR1 is SQVTM, CDR2 ANQGSEA, per germline. This CDR3 is 11 amino acids long. Trimming cost V 4 bases and J 3 bases, with 6 bases left between them. This CDR3 reads CSVGSYYGYTF. CDR3 DNA: TGCAGCGTTGGCTCTTACTATGGCTACACCTTC.

This clonotype has a handful of counts. This chain links TRBV6-5 with TRBJ2-1, with TRBD2 matching 7 bases. The length of the CDR3 is 12 residues. Germline V lookup: CDR1 MNHEY, CDR2 SVGAGI. V was pared by 7 bases and J by 6 bases, with 3 bases of the junction left unmatched. CDR3 residues: CASTGGSNEQFF. The CDR3 DNA reads TGTGCCAGCACGGGGGGTAGCAATGAGCAGTTCTTC.